The 21 T cell receptor beta chains in this list originate from one sample, sequenced in a study of type 1 regulatory T cells. A single record per CDR3 protein comes from TCRdb applying MiXCR to the reads. This table holds tens of thousands of distinct CDR3 sequences, 20% found once. No antigen has been assigned to these receptors. Whole-study findings and limits: Compared with non-Tr1 cells, Tr1 cells showed a narrower TCR repertoire.

The sequencing sample was made of cultured type 1 regulatory T (Tr1) cells, either the whole culture or a sorted fraction (not recorded which). The source is a human donor in good health.

CDR3 sequence: CATSGRDGELFF. In DNA form, the CDR3 reads TGTGCCACCAGTGGACGGGATGGGGAGCTGTTTTTT. The J gene is TRBJ2-2, the V gene TRBV24-1, with D tentatively TRBD2 (5 bases). V lost 5 bases and J 8 bases, leaving 8 bases between the germline ends. Germline V gene sequence: CDR1 KGHDR, CDR2 SFDVKD. CDR3 size: 12 residues.

The rearrangement joins TRBV7-2 to TRBJ1-5, with D maybe TRBD1 (6 bases). The CDR3 runs 15 residues. The V and J ends lost 0 bases and 4 bases respectively, with 10 bases between them. Germline lookup yields CDR1 SGHTA and CDR2 FQGNSA. In nucleotides, the CDR3 is TGTGCCAGCAGCTTAGCGGGGGCAGCTAATCAGCCCCAGCATTTT. Protein: CASSLAGAANQPQHF.

The chain joins TRBV11-3 to TRBJ2-3; no clear D gene. Germline CDR1 reads SGHNT; CDR2 reads YENEEA. The CDR3 spans 11 residues. Trimming cost V 7 bases and J 6 bases, with 8 bases left between them. The CDR3, as DNA: TGTGCCAGCAAGGATCACGATACGCAGTATTTT. Translation: CASKDHDTQYF. Full variable domain (rest looked up from reference TRBV11-3 and TRBJ2-3): EAGVVQSPRYKIIEKKQPVAFWCNPISGHNTLYWYLQNLGQGPELLIRYENEEAVDDSQLPKDRFSAERLKGVDSTLKIQPAELGDSAVYLCASKDHDTQYFGPGTRLTVL.

V usage is TRBV5-1 and J usage is TRBJ2-3, with 8 positions matching TRBD1. Per the germline V gene, CDR1 is SGHRS and CDR2 is YFSETQ. The CDR3 runs to 15 residues. Losses at the gene ends were 4 bases for V and 5 bases for J; bases not matched to a gene: 9. CDR3 sequence (DNA): TGCGCCAGCAGCACCGAACCAGGGGGCGAAGATACGCAGTATTTT. It is translated as CASSTEPGGEDTQYF.

This clonotype has only one observation. The junction differs from germline at one of its ends, possibly a read error. The chain combines TRBV30 with TRBJ2-4, with D hard to call. This CDR3 comprises 13 residues. Germline V gene sequence: CDR1 GTSNPN, CDR2 SVGIG (reference sequence). CDR3 in DNA: TGCGCCAGCAGTGAAAGCCAGAGAAACATTCAGTACTTC. Its translation is CASSESQRNIQYF.

This clonotype showed up just a few times. The genes are TRBV6-1 and TRBJ1-5; maybe TRBD1 (5 bases). V was cut by 5 bases and J by 5 bases, with 25 bases left in between. In germline, CDR1 is MNHNS, CDR2 SASEGT. This CDR3 region has 18 residues. As DNA, the CDR3 is TGTGCCAGCAGTTCAAAAACCTTCGGGACCCTACCAGATCAGCCCCAGCATTTT. It codes for CASSSKTFGTLPDQPQHF.

The rearrangement joins TRBV28 to TRBJ1-5, with 7 bases that match TRBD1. J lost 7 bases, V lost 2 bases, and 8 bases had no gene match. Looked up from germline, CDR1 is MDHEN and CDR2 is SYDVKM. There are 15 residues in the CDR3. The CDR3 DNA is TGTGCCAGCAGTTTACCAATGGCAGGGGGGCAGCCCCAGCATTTT. Protein: CASSLPMAGGQPQHF.

There are a few counts of this clonotype. The rearrangement uses TRBV7-2 and TRBJ2-3; a weak D match, TRBD2 (6 bases). Trimming removed 5 bases at V and 2 bases at J, with 14 bases between. CDR1 SGHTA and CDR2 FQGNSA come from the germline V gene. The length of the CDR3 is 15 residues. CDR3 nucleotide sequence: TGTGCCAGCAGCGGCGGGACGATCTACACAGATACGCAGTATTTT. It translates to CASSGGTIYTDTQYF.

CDR3: CASSLRGDTEAFF. The CDR3 region has the DNA TGCGCCAGCAGCCTGAGGGGTGACACTGAAGCTTTCTTT. The rearrangement links TRBV4-3 to TRBJ1-1; possible D gene TRBD1, 5 bases. The CDR3 covers 13 residues. Looked up from germline, CDR1 is LGHNA and CDR2 is YSLEER. Between the trimmed V and J ends, which lost 4 bases and 3 bases, there was a span of 9 bases.

This clonotype has a handful of counts. The genes are TRBV5-1 and TRBJ2-1; tentative D call: TRBD1 (6 bases). This CDR3 has 16 residues. V lost 3 bases, J lost 0 bases, and 13 bases lay in between. Germline loops: CDR1 SGHRS, CDR2 YFSETQ. CDR3 nucleotides: TGCGCCAGCAGCTCGCGGACAGTCGTCTCCTACAATGAGCAGTTCTTC. This sequence encodes CASSSRTVVSYNEQFF.

This chain joins TRBV3-1 and TRBJ1-2, with 8 nucleotides matching TRBD1. Germline lookup yields CDR1 LGHDT and CDR2 YNNKEL (reference sequence). The V and J ends lost 10 bases and 2 bases, in that order; junction bases with no gene match: 3. The CDR3 spans 12 residues. CDR3: CATQGGNYGYTF. Written as DNA, the CDR3 is TGTGCCACACAGGGGGGGAACTATGGCTACACCTTC.

The V gene is TRBV7-9, the J gene TRBJ2-1, with TRBD2 matching 13 bases. With 5 bases clipped from V and 9 bases from J, the junction kept 7 bases outside the gene matches. Germline V lookup: CDR1 SEHNR, CDR2 FQNEAQ (reference sequence). The CDR3 has 15 residues. CDR3 sequence reads: CASSLGLAGAGEQFF. CDR3 bases: TGTGCCAGCAGCCTAGGACTAGCGGGAGCGGGTGAGCAGTTCTTC.

The chain couples TRBV30 to TRBJ1-2; tentative D call: TRBD1 (5 bases). Germline lookup yields CDR1 GTSNPN and CDR2 SVGIG (reference sequence). V shed 0 bases and J shed 6 bases, with 11 bases lying between them. The CDR3 has 13 amino acids. The CDR3 DNA reads as TGTGCCTGGAGTGTATTCGGGGGAGATGGCTACACCTTC. This codes for CAWSVFGGDGYTF.

The sample holds a few counts of this clonotype. The chain links TRBV5-5 to TRBJ1-6; D unclear. Trimming stripped 4 bases from V and 8 bases from J, with 19 bases between. The CDR3 length is 16 residues. CDR1 SGHKS and CDR2 YYEKEE come from the germline V gene (reference sequence). CDR3 region: CASSHEEIINYSPLHF. In DNA form, the CDR3 reads TGTGCCAGCAGCCATGAAGAGATAATAAATTATTCACCCCTCCACTTT.

This clonotype was picked up many times. J is TRBJ2-1 and V is TRBV4-2; 7 positions match TRBD2. The germline CDR1 and CDR2 sequences are LGHNA and YNFKEQ. V shed 2 bases, J shed 8 bases, and the junction held 9 bases outside the gene matches. The CDR3 contains 15 residues. CDR3 loop: CASSQLTSSVYEQFF. The DNA for the CDR3 is TGTGCCAGCAGCCAATTGACTAGCTCCGTATATGAGCAGTTCTTC.

This clonotype was detected a few times. This rearrangement joins TRBV6-1 to TRBJ1-5; D gene ambiguous. The CDR3 consists of 14 residues. The germline gives CDR1 MNHNS, CDR2 SASEGT. Deletions cut 0 bases from V and 9 bases from J, with 12 bases between. The chain's CDR3 is CASSEADGLGPQHF. CDR3 DNA sequence: TGTGCCAGCAGTGAAGCGGACGGTCTAGGGCCCCAGCATTTT.

The CDR3 spells CASSQGVSQHF. In nucleotides, the CDR3 is TGTGCCAGTAGTCAAGGCGTTTCCCAGCATTTT. The chain joins TRBV19 to TRBJ1-5; D unresolved. Between the trimmed V and J ends, which lost 5 bases and 11 bases, there was a span of 10 bases. Germline V CDR1 and CDR2: LNHDA, SQIVND (reference sequence). The CDR3 is 11 amino acids.

The chain recombines TRBV9 with TRBJ2-3; the match to TRBD2 covers 9 bases. Germline trimming cut 0 bases from V and 3 bases from J; bases unmatched to any gene: 5. This CDR3 contains 16 residues. CDR1 is SGDLS, CDR2 YYNGEE, per germline. CDR3 protein: CASSVGNSGRTDTQYF. The CDR3 bases are TGTGCCAGCAGCGTAGGGAATAGCGGGAGAACAGATACGCAGTATTTT.

This chain joins TRBV5-1 and TRBJ2-3; D uncertain. The CDR3 loop spans 14 amino acids. Germline-derived CDR1 and CDR2 are SGHRS and YFSETQ. V was pared by 2 bases and J by 4 bases, with 11 bases between. The CDR3 protein is CASSFRVPADTQYF. The CDR3 DNA reads TGCGCCAGCAGCTTTAGAGTACCGGCAGATACGCAGTATTTT.

This clonotype has only a few counts. This chain joins TRBV5-4 and TRBJ2-4, with TRBD2 identical over 8 bases. The V gene end was trimmed by 2 bases and the J gene end by 7 bases; junction bases not matched to a gene: 5. Germline-derived CDR1 and CDR2 are SGHNT and YYREEE (reference sequence). The CDR3 is made up of 14 amino acids. CDR3 region: CASSLAGVGNIQYF. CDR3 DNA sequence: TGTGCCAGCAGCTTAGCGGGAGTCGGGAACATTCAGTACTTC.

By share, this clonotype counts as medium-sized (0.01 to 0.1%). The DNA for the CDR3 is TGCAGCGTTCTGGAGTCCTACGAGCAGTACTTC. It yields the protein CSVLESYEQYF. This chain uses TRBV29-1 with TRBJ2-7, with D unclear. Germline V gene sequence: CDR1 SQVTM, CDR2 ANQGSEA. This CDR3 spans 11 amino acids. V lost 5 bases and J lost 1, with 6 bases in between.